Listed below are T cell receptor beta chains from one sample, sequenced in a study of T cells in Graves' hyperthyroidism and ophthalmopathy. TCRdb redid the calling of the multiplex PCR reads with MiXCR, one entry per CDR3 protein. The sample contains about 580,000 distinct CDR3 sequences, roughly 46% of which appear only once. Sequencing was performed on peripheral blood or thyroid tissue (not recorded which). These receptors originate from a woman aged 18-29 years with Graves' hyperthyroidism. The CDR3 runs from the conserved cysteine through the conserved F or W.

CDR3 length: 14; V gene: TRBV18; CDR3 protein: CASSPPSLQETQYF
CDR3 length: 13; V gene: TRBV11-1; CDR3 protein: CASSPATSGRPFF
CDR3 length: 14; V gene: TRBV29-1; CDR3 protein: CSVPRVTEDYGYTF
CDR3 length: 13; V gene: TRBV2; CDR3 protein: CASSGTGVYGYTF
CDR3 length: 14; V gene: TRBV20-1; CDR3 protein: CSASQPSQAEELFF
CDR3 length: 20; V gene: TRBV7-8; CDR3 protein: CASSAQGARGYTFGSGTQYF
CDR3 length: 18; V gene: TRBV20-1; CDR3 protein: CSARRTGLTSTMDYGYTF
CDR3 length: 14; V gene: TRBV9; CDR3 protein: CASSVGPENTEAFF
CDR3 length: 13; V gene: TRBV30; CDR3 protein: CAWSMGAPTEAFF
CDR3 length: 15; V gene: TRBV7-8; CDR3 protein: CASTRDRENTGELFF
CDR3 length: 12; V gene: TRBV7-6; CDR3 protein: CAYTFEGEKLFF
CDR3 length: 15; V gene: TRBV5-1; CDR3 protein: CASSLEGEAGGGYTF
CDR3 length: 13; V gene: TRBV7-9; CDR3 protein: CASSGRDPSVQYF
CDR3 length: 14; V gene: TRBV10-3; CDR3 protein: CAIRAPRAGSEAFF
CDR3 length: 14; V gene: TRBV28; CDR3 protein: CASILGQTNGEQYF
CDR3 length: 15; V gene: TRBV12-3/TRBV12-4; CDR3 protein: CASGTTSGARRTQYF
CDR3 length: 13; V gene: TRBV2; CDR3 protein: CASKGTSTDTQYF
CDR3 length: 13; V gene: TRBV15; CDR3 protein: CATSRTSGEKLFF
CDR3 length: 14; V gene: TRBV6-1; CDR3 protein: CASSESGGQETQYF
CDR3 length: 11; V gene: TRBV20-1; CDR3 protein: CSAVASYGYTF
CDR3 length: 12; V gene: TRBV12-3/TRBV12-4; CDR3 protein: CAIKLGANEQYF
CDR3 length: 16; V gene: TRBV7-8; CDR3 protein: CASSERLAEYTGELFF
CDR3 length: 16; V gene: TRBV24-1; CDR3 protein: CATSDSEGPQSYEQYF
CDR3 length: 13; V gene: TRBV12-3/TRBV12-4; CDR3 protein: CASSLAGARGYTF
CDR3 length: 14; V gene: TRBV3-1; CDR3 protein: CASSPIQGDYGYTF
CDR3 length: 13; V gene: TRBV15; CDR3 protein: CATSRGTSGELFF
CDR3 length: 17; V gene: TRBV25-1; CDR3 protein: CASSEFRAGVNTDTQYF